These 21 T cell receptor beta chains were sequenced from one sample in a study of a mutant IDH1 vaccine in newly diagnosed glioma. Time point of the sample: week 23, last vaccination. What each vaccine dose contained was 300 ug of mutant IDH1 20-mer peptide, accompanied by topical imiquimod. Using immunoSEQ multiplex PCR, the repertoire was profiled, and TCRdb retains in-frame clones only, with some absent. The sample shows approximately 60,000 clones, 75% to 90% of them seen only once. Their antigen targets remain unknown. The sequenced sample was PBMCs, obtained from a glioma patient whose treatment included an IDH1 peptide vaccine. These receptors were taken from a man in his forties with glioma.

This clone appeared once. This chain links TRBV10-3 with TRBJ1-1; 7 bases agree with TRBD1. The V segment lost 5 bases and the J segment 1 base; nucleotides outside the gene matches: 4. This CDR3 has 14 amino acids. CDR1 and CDR2 from the germline V gene are ENHRY and SYGVKD. CDR3 bases: TGTGCCATCAGTCCGGGACAGAAGAACACTGAAGCTTTCTTT. As protein: CAISPGQKNTEAFF.

The rearrangement uses TRBV6-5 and TRBJ1-3; no clear D gene. Deletions cut 0 bases from V and 0 bases from J, with 6 bases between. Germline assignment: CDR1 MNHEY and CDR2 SVGAGI. The CDR3 extends over 15 amino acids. The CDR3, as DNA: TGTGCCAGCAGTTACTCCGCAGGCTCTGGAAACACCATATATTTT. Translated: CASSYSAGSGNTIYF.

The chain combines TRBV11-3 with TRBJ2-7; D is possibly TRBD1 (5 bases). This CDR3 has 14 amino acids. CDR1 and CDR2 from the germline V gene are SGHNT and YENEEA. Trimming pared 2 bases from V and 5 bases from J, leaving 13 bases between. The CDR3: CASSLQLGQDEQYF. The CDR3 nucleotides are TGTGCCAGCAGCTTACAACTGGGGCAGGACGAGCAGTACTTC.

The chain combines TRBV7-8 with TRBJ2-3; TRBD1 is a possible D gene (5 bases). From germline, CDR1 is SGHVS and CDR2 FQNEAQ. The CDR3 sequence is 13 residues long. Trimming stripped 5 bases from V and 4 bases from J, with 10 bases between. The CDR3: CASSPQTADTQYF. The CDR3 DNA follows: TGTGCCAGCAGCCCCCAGACAGCAGATACGCAGTATTTT.

This clone was counted a single time. The rearrangement uses TRBV5-5 and TRBJ1-4; D possibly corresponds to TRBD1 (5 bases). Germline V lookup: CDR1 SGHKS, CDR2 YYEKEE (reference sequence). There are 17 residues in the CDR3. Between the trimmed V and J ends, which lost 2 bases and 4 bases, there was a span of 18 bases. CDR3 DNA sequence: TGTGCCAGCAGCTTAGGTCAGCTAGGGGTCGGTAATGAAAAACTGTTTTTT. Its translation is CASSLGQLGVGNEKLFF.

This clone was observed once. The chain is built from TRBV4-1 and TRBJ2-7, with 9 bases matching TRBD1. The CDR3 runs to 17 residues. Germline CDR1 MGHRA, CDR2 YSYEKL. Losses at the gene ends were 3 bases for V and 3 bases for J; bases not matched to a gene: 12. CDR3 in DNA: TGCGCCAGCAGCCAGGTAAAGCCGGGACAGGGTAACTACGAGCAGTACTTC. The encoded protein is CASSQVKPGQGNYEQYF.

By proportion, this clone is medium-sized. The chain recombines TRBV29-1 with TRBJ1-1, with D hard to call. Germline CDR1 and CDR2: SQVTM and ANQGSEA. The CDR3 contains 13 residues. Trimming removed 2 bases from V and 0 bases from J, with 7 bases in between. CDR3 protein: CSVENDLNTEAFF. The CDR3 bases are TGCAGCGTTGAAAACGATTTGAACACTGAAGCTTTCTTT.

The chain has TRBV9 and TRBJ1-1; a weak D match, TRBD1 (6 bases). The ends were cut back, 0 bases at V and 10 bases at J, with 10 bases in the middle. This CDR3 contains 12 residues. The V gene's germline CDR1 is SGDLS and CDR2 YYNGEE. The CDR3 loop reads CASSVAGGAAFF. DNA for the CDR3: TGTGCCAGCAGCGTAGCCGGGGGGGCAGCTTTCTTT.

V and J are TRBV6-1 and TRBJ2-7; TRBD2 aligns across 7 bases. The J segment lost 5 bases and the V segment lost 2 bases, leaving 6 bases of the junction unmatched. The germline CDR1 and CDR2 sequences are MNHNS and SASEGT. CDR3 length: 14 residues. In DNA, the CDR3 is TGTGCCAGCAGTGAAACCGGGAGGATCGACGAGCAGTACTTC. This gives the protein CASSETGRIDEQYF.

The chain carries TRBV28 and TRBJ2-4, with 8 positions matching TRBD1. The CDR3 has 13 residues. Per the germline V gene, CDR1 is MDHEN and CDR2 is SYDVKM. V lost 5 bases to trimming and J lost 6 bases; unmatched junction nucleotides: 3. CDR3 residues: CASSPDRANIQYF. The CDR3 region has the DNA TGTGCCAGCAGTCCGGACAGGGCAAACATTCAGTACTTC.

V gene TRBV5-1 combines with J gene TRBJ1-3; TRBD1 might be the D (5 bases). CDR1 SGHRS and CDR2 YFSETQ come from the germline V gene. The CDR3 loop spans 16 amino acids. V dropped 3 bases and J dropped 0 bases, with 13 bases sitting between them. In DNA form, the CDR3 reads TGCGCCAGCAGCTCCCTCGACAGCTACTCTGGAAACACCATATATTTT. Translating it yields CASSSLDSYSGNTIYF.

The chain joins TRBV6-1 to TRBJ2-2, with D possibly matching TRBD2 (6 bases). Germline assignment: CDR1 MNHNS and CDR2 SASEGT. The CDR3 covers 15 residues. The V gene lost 6 bases and the J gene lost 4 bases, with 15 bases spanning the gap. The CDR3 is CASRGGTDGTGELFF. In DNA, the CDR3 is TGTGCCAGCAGAGGCGGGACGGACGGCACCGGGGAGCTGTTTTTT.

The gene calls are TRBV28 and TRBJ2-3; 10 positions match TRBD1. The V and J ends lost 5 bases and 4 bases, in that order; junction bases with no gene match: 6. This CDR3 has 15 amino acids. Germline V lookup: CDR1 MDHEN, CDR2 SYDVKM. CDR3 bases: TGTGCCAGCAGTGGAAGGGACAGGGGCCCAGATACGCAGTATTTT. Translation: CASSGRDRGPDTQYF. The full variable domain, completed using reference TRBV28 and TRBJ2-3, is DVKVTQSSRYLVKRTGEKVFLECVQDMDHENMFWYRQDPGLGLRLIYFSYDVKMKEKGDIPEGYSVSREKKERFSLILESASTNQTSMYLCASSGRDRGPDTQYFGPGTRLTVL.

V and J are TRBV5-1 and TRBJ1-2; the match to TRBD1 covers 7 bases. Germline loops: CDR1 SGHRS, CDR2 YFSETQ. V trimming: 9 bases; J trimming: 6 bases; junction bases outside the gene matches: 14. The CDR3 loop spans 14 amino acids. In DNA form, the CDR3 reads TGCGCCACCAAGGCGGGAGGGGGCGCGAATGGCTACACCTTC. Translated: CATKAGGGANGYTF.

In this sample, this clone turned up a few times. The gene calls are TRBV5-1 and TRBJ2-1; D is perhaps TRBD2 (6 bases). The CDR3 extends over 16 amino acids. V lost 4 bases and J lost 2, with 16 bases in between. Germline loops: CDR1 SGHRS, CDR2 YFSETQ. CDR3 loop: CASSPPGLQPYNEQFF. The CDR3 DNA follows: TGCGCCAGCAGCCCCCCGGGACTGCAGCCCTACAATGAGCAGTTCTTC.

The chain links TRBV7-6 to TRBJ2-1; no firm D call. V lost 5 bases and J lost 6, with 14 bases in between. The CDR3 sequence is 14 residues long. CDR1 is SGHVS, CDR2 FNYEAQ, per germline. CDR3 in amino acids: CASSLIGPVNEQFF. The CDR3 nucleotides are TGTGCCAGCAGCCTTATTGGGCCCGTCAATGAGCAGTTCTTC.

This chain uses TRBV27 with TRBJ1-2; no firm D call. The V gene's germline CDR1 is MNHEY and CDR2 SMNVEV (reference sequence). V lost 10 bases and J 4 bases, leaving 25 bases between the germline ends. The CDR3 sequence is 16 residues long. The CDR3 nucleotides are TGTGCCACAACCCGGACGAGCTCGGCCCGGATCTATGGCTACACCTTC. Its protein is CATTRTSSARIYGYTF.

V usage is TRBV6-5 and J usage is TRBJ1-2; D not certain. The CDR3 sequence is 13 residues long. Trimming removed 8 bases from V and 0 bases from J, with 10 bases in between. Germline V gene lookup returns CDR1 MNHEY and CDR2 SVGAGI. This chain's CDR3 is CASYGTANYGYTF. In DNA form, the CDR3 reads TGTGCCAGCTATGGAACAGCTAACTATGGCTACACCTTC.

This sequence joins TRBV7-3 and TRBJ1-1; D unresolved. V shed 5 bases and J shed 4 bases, with 11 bases lying between them. This CDR3 has 13 residues. The germline V gene encodes CDR1 SGHTA and CDR2 FQGTGA. As DNA, the CDR3 is TGTGCCAGCAGCCCTCGATGGGGCACTGAAGCTTTCTTT. It encodes CASSPRWGTEAFF.

The rearrangement joins TRBV20-1 to TRBJ2-1; TRBD1 aligns across 7 bases. There are 11 residues in the CDR3. Germline CDR1 is DFQATT and CDR2 is SNEGSKA (reference sequence). V gave up 3 bases and J gave up 9 bases; unmatched junction bases: 2. For the CDR3, the DNA is TGCAGTGCTAGGCCAGGGGGTGAGCAGTTCTTC. Protein: CSARPGGEQFF.

The chain recombines TRBV9 with TRBJ2-3; D is unclear. In germline, CDR1 is SGDLS, CDR2 YYNGEE. This CDR3 comprises 14 residues. Trimming pared 2 bases from V and 2 bases from J, leaving 9 bases between. The DNA of the CDR3 is TGTGCCAGCAGCGTCAACATACTCACAGATACGCAGTATTTT. Its protein is CASSVNILTDTQYF.